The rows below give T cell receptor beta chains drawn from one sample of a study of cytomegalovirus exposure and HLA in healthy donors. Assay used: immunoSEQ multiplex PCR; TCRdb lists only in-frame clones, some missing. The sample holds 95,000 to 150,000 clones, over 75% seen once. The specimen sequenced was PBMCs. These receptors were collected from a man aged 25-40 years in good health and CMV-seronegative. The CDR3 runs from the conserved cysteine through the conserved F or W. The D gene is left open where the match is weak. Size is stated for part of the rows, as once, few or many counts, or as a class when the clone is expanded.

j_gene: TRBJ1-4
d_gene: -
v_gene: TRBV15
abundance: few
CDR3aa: CATSRGRARGVREKLFF
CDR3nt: TGTGCCACCAGCAGAGGCAGAGCGAGAGGAGTAAGAGAAAAACTGTTTTTT

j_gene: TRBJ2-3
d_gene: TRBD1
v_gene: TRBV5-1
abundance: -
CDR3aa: CASSLAGQGTDTQYF
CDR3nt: TGCGCCAGCAGCTTGGCCGGACAGGGCACAGATACGCAGTATTTT

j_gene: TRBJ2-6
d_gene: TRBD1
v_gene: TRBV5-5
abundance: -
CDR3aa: CASSRGAGQGAPGANVLTF
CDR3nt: TGTGCCAGCAGCAGGGGCGCGGGACAGGGGGCCCCTGGGGCCAACGTCCTGACTTTC

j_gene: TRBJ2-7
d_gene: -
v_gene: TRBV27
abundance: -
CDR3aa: CASSSDGESYEQYF
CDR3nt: TGTGCCAGCAGTTCCGACGGAGAATCCTACGAGCAGTACTTC

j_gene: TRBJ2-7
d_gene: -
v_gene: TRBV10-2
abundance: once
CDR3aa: CASSSLSRGNEQYF
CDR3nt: TGCGCCAGCAGTTCCCTGTCTCGGGGAAACGAGCAGTACTTC

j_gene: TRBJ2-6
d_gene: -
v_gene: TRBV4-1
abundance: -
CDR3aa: CASSQETGSGANVLTF
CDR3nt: TGCGCCAGCAGCCAAGAGACAGGCTCTGGGGCCAACGTCCTGACTTTC

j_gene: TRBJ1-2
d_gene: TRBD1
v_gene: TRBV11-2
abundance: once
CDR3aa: CASSLQGAGGYTF
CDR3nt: TGTGCCAGCAGCCTACAGGGGGCGGGGGGCTACACCTTC

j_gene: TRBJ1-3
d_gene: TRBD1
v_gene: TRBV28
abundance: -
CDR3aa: CAPPGTGGAGNTIYF
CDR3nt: TGTGCCCCTCCCGGGACAGGGGGCGCTGGAAACACCATATATTTT

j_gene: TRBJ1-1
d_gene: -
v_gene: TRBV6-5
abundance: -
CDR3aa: CASSQGPTQRTEAFF
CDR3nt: TGTGCCAGCAGCCAGGGCCCGACGCAGAGAACTGAAGCTTTCTTT

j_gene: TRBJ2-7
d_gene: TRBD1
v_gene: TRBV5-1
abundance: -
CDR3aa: CASSLAGGQGMDEQYF
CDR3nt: TGCGCCAGCAGCTTGGCCGGGGGACAGGGTATGGACGAGCAGTACTTC